One sample yielded the 13 T cell receptor beta chains listed below, sequenced in a study of cytomegalovirus exposure and HLA in healthy donors. The PCR used 60 Vbeta and 13 Jbeta primers. The method was immunoSEQ multiplex PCR; TCRdb's version includes in-frame clones alone and lacks a portion of them. The sample lists under 150,000 clones; around 71% were seen once. The sample comprised PBMCs. The receptor set was obtained from a woman aged 60-70 years in good health and CMV-seropositive.

This clone was counted only a few times. The V gene is TRBV13, the J gene TRBJ2-1; 10 nucleotides align to TRBD2. V lost 5 bases to trimming and J lost 1 base; unmatched junction nucleotides: 5. The length of the CDR3 is 16 residues. CDR1 is PRHDT, CDR2 FYEKMQ, per germline (reference sequence). The CDR3 protein is CASSPPTSGSYNEQFF. Here the CDR3 DNA reads TGTGCCAGCAGCCCCCCGACTAGCGGGTCCTACAATGAGCAGTTCTTC. The full variable domain, rest sourced from reference TRBV13 and TRBJ2-1, is AAGVIQSPRHLIKEKRETATLKCYPIPRHDTVYWYQQGPGQDPQFLISFYEKMQSDKGSIPDRFSAQQFSDYHSELNMSSLELGDSALYFCASSPPTSGSYNEQFFGPGTRLTVL.

This clone showed up just a few times. V is TRBV5-1 and J is TRBJ1-1, with TRBD1 matching over 9 bases. The CDR3 is 18 residues long. Germline assignment: CDR1 SGHRS and CDR2 YFSETQ. V was pared by 4 bases and J by 5 bases, with 18 bases of the junction left unmatched. The CDR3 spells CASSQLGGTGRNPTEAFF. For the CDR3, the DNA is TGCGCCAGCAGCCAACTCGGTGGGACAGGGAGGAATCCAACTGAAGCTTTCTTT.

The chain recombines TRBV5-4 with TRBJ2-5; 10 bases line up with TRBD2. The J call could be wrong; TRBJ2-7 is a better fit for the DNA end. In germline, CDR1 is SGHNT, CDR2 YYREEE (reference sequence). This CDR3 contains 16 residues. CDR3 in DNA: TGTGCCAGCAGCTTTTTCACTAGCGGGATCCCCTACGAGCAGTACTTC. It translates to CASSFFTSGIPYEQYF.

This clone occurred a few times. The chain uses TRBV19 and TRBJ2-4; 7 bases are shared with TRBD2. CDR1 is LNHDA and CDR2 is SQIVND in the germline V gene (reference sequence). V was pared by 5 bases and J by 4 bases, with 5 bases of the junction left unmatched. The CDR3 covers 14 residues. The CDR3 coding sequence is TGTGCCAGTAGTGACGGGAGGTCAAAAAACATTCAGTACTTC. Amino acid sequence: CASSDGRSKNIQYF.

The chain combines TRBV5-1 with TRBJ2-5; tentatively, D is TRBD1 (6 bases). With the DNA end fitting TRBJ2-7 better, the J assignment may be wrong. The CDR3 is made up of 13 amino acids. CDR1 and CDR2 (germline): SGHRS, YFSETQ. For the CDR3, the DNA is TGCGCCAGCACCGGACAGAGCTCCTACGAGCAGTACTTC. It specifies CASTGQSSYEQYF.

V usage is TRBV20-1 and J usage is TRBJ2-5, with 7 bases that match TRBD2. Trimming cost V 8 bases and J 2 bases; bases outside gene matches: 2. The germline V gene encodes CDR1 DFQATT and CDR2 SNEGSKA (reference sequence). CDR3 length: 11 residues. This CDR3 is CSLGGQETQYF. The CDR3 DNA sequence: TGCAGTCTGGGGGGGCAAGAGACCCAGTACTTC.

The chain combines TRBV9 with TRBJ1-1, with TRBD1 matching over 11 bases. The J segment lost 4 bases and the V segment lost 3 bases, leaving 2 bases of the junction unmatched. This CDR3 is built from 14 residues. Looked up from germline, CDR1 is SGDLS and CDR2 is YYNGEE. CDR3 DNA sequence: TGTGCCAGCAGCGCGGGACAGGGGGGCACTGAAGCTTTCTTT. It codes for CASSAGQGGTEAFF.

The chain employs TRBV9 and TRBJ2-5, with D tentatively TRBD1 (6 bases). Trimming shortened V by 6 bases and J by 0 bases, and 18 bases separated the two germline ends. This CDR3 spans 16 amino acids. Germline V CDR1 and CDR2: SGDLS, YYNGEE. Here the CDR3 reads CASTPGLDRYQETQYF. Here the CDR3 DNA reads TGTGCCAGCACCCCTGGACTTGACAGGTACCAAGAGACCCAGTACTTC. Variable domain in full (rest from reference TRBV9 and TRBJ2-5): DSGVTQTPKHLITATGQRVTLRCSPRSGDLSVYWYQQSLDQGLQFLIQYYNGEERAKGNILERFSAQQFPDLHSELNLSSLELGDSALYFCASTPGLDRYQETQYFGPGTRLLVL.

The chain joins TRBV20-1 to TRBJ1-2; no clear D. Germline V gene data show CDR1 as DFQATT and CDR2 as SNEGSKA (reference sequence). The CDR3 has 11 amino acids. V shed 6 bases and J shed 8 bases, with 13 bases lying between them. In nucleotides, the CDR3 is TGCAGTGCCGGGAACCCTGGGGGCTACACCTTC. Translated: CSAGNPGGYTF.

The chain carries TRBV28 and TRBJ2-1, with a tentative D call TRBD1 (6 bases). The CDR3 consists of 17 residues. Germline CDR1 and CDR2: MDHEN and SYDVKM. Trimming took off 2 bases at V and 4 bases at J, with 18 bases between the two ends. CDR3 sequence reads: CASSLQSGGQPYNEQFF. The CDR3 DNA is TGTGCCAGCAGTTTACAATCGGGTGGACAGCCTTACAATGAGCAGTTCTTC.

V gene TRBV5-6 combines with J gene TRBJ2-7, with D perhaps TRBD2 (6 bases). This CDR3 contains 13 residues. V was clipped by 3 bases and J by 6 bases, with 13 bases between them. Germline lookup yields CDR1 SGHDT and CDR2 YYEEEE. For the CDR3, the DNA is TGTGCCAGCAGCTGGTCAGGAGGGGTCGAGCAGTACTTC. Amino acids: CASSWSGGVEQYF.

The chain is built from TRBV5-6 and TRBJ1-2; 8 bases match TRBD1. This CDR3 is 14 amino acids long. Germline V gives CDR1 SGHDT, CDR2 YYEEEE. V lost 0 bases and J lost 8; bases outside the gene matches: 6. CDR3 region: CASSLGQGWKGYTF. In DNA form, the CDR3 reads TGTGCCAGCAGCTTGGGACAGGGGTGGAAAGGCTACACCTTC.

The V gene is TRBV12-1, the J gene TRBJ2-7; TRBD2 is the table's D call and was not checked against the DNA. TRBV12-1 is a pseudogene. CDR3 length: 13 amino acids. Here the CDR3 DNA reads TGTGCCAGCAGGAATCAGCGGGGGGCCTTTACGTACTTC. Protein product: CASRNQRGAFTYF.